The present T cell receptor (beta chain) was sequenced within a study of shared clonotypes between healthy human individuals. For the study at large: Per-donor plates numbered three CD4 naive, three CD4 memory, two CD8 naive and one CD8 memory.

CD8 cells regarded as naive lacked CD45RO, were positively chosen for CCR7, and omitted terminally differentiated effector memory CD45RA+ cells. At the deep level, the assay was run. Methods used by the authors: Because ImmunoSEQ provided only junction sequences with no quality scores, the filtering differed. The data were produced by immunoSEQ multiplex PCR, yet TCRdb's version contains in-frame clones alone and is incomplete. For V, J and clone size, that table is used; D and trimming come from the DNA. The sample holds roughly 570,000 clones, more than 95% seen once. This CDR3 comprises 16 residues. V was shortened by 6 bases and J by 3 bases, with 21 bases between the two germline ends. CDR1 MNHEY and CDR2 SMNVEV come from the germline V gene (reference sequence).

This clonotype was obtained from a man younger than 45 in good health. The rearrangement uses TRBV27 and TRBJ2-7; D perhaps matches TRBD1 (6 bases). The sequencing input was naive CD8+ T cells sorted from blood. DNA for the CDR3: TGTGCCAGCAGCGCACTCTCCGGGACACACAGCTACGAGCAGTACTTC. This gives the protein CASSALSGTHSYEQYF.